The rows below give T cell receptor beta chains drawn from one sample of a study of blood T cells in healthy people across ages. TCRdb redid the calling of the 5' RACE reads with MiXCR, one entry per CDR3 protein. Of some 730,000 distinct CDR3 sequences in the sample, roughly 20% were seen once. Sequenced material: blood. These receptor sequences come from a man in his 70s in good health. Each CDR3 is given with its conserved first and last residue. The order of the fields is V gene, clone size, D gene, J gene, CDR3 DNA, CDR3 protein. The D gene is left open where the match is weak. A row's size may be missing; if present it is once, few, many or a size class.

TRBV7-9	NA	NA	TRBJ2-3	TGTGCCAGCACCCCGGACTTTTCCACAGATACGCAGTATTTT	CASTPDFSTDTQYF
TRBV6-5	few	TRBD2	TRBJ2-1	TGTGCCAGCAGTTTCCAGACTAGCGGCCTCGGCGCGTTCTTC	CASSFQTSGLGAFF
TRBV20-1	few	TRBD1	TRBJ2-1	TGCAGTGCTTGGACAGGGGGCCCGAATGAGCAGTTCTTC	CSAWTGGPNEQFF
TRBV7-9	NA	NA	TRBJ2-3	TGTGCCAGCAGCTTTGGAGTCTCGAGTACAGATACGCAGTATTTT	CASSFGVSSTDTQYF
TRBV6-1	few	TRBD1	TRBJ2-7	TGTGCCAGCAGTAGGACCGGGACAGAGAATTACGAGCAGTACTTC	CASSRTGTENYEQYF
TRBV6-5	NA	NA	TRBJ2-3	TGTGCCAGCAGTTACTCTGGCCGGACCCACACAGATACGCAGTATTTT	CASSYSGRTHTDTQYF
TRBV24-1	NA	NA	TRBJ2-1	TGTGCCACCAGTGATTTGGGGCTTTCCAATGAGCAGTTCTTC	CATSDLGLSNEQFF
TRBV6-5	NA	NA	TRBJ1-5	TGTGCCAGCAGTCGAAGGTCAGGAACAGATCAGCCCCAGCATTTT	CASSRRSGTDQPQHF
TRBV5-4	NA	NA	TRBJ2-7	TGTGCCAGCAGCCTAGCACTATCGGGGGAGCAGTACTTC	CASSLALSGEQYF
TRBV7-2	few	TRBD1	TRBJ1-2	TGTGCCAGCAGCGTAGAAGGACAGGGCTCTTATGGCTACACCTTC	CASSVEGQGSYGYTF
TRBV12-3/TRBV12-4	NA	TRBD2	TRBJ2-3	TGTGCCAGCAGTTCTCAAGCGGGGGGAAGCACAGATACGCAGTATTTT	CASSSQAGGSTDTQYF
TRBV6-6	NA	TRBD1	TRBJ2-6	TGTGCCAGCAGGCCGGGACAGACCAAATCTGGGGCCAACGTCCTGACTTTC	CASRPGQTKSGANVLTF
TRBV7-2	few	NA	TRBJ2-3	TGTGCCAGCAGCTCACAACTAGTTGGCACAGATACGCAGTATTTT	CASSSQLVGTDTQYF
TRBV14	few	NA	TRBJ1-4	TGTGCCAGCAGCCTCTCAACAGGGAAACTGTTTTTT	CASSLSTGKLFF
TRBV4-1	few	TRBD1	TRBJ2-7	TGCGCCAGCAGCCTAAGCAGGTTGCAACAGGGGTCCCAGCCTCCCTACGAGCAGTACTTC	CASSLSRLQQGSQPPYEQYF
TRBV7-2	few	TRBD1	TRBJ1-5	TGTGCCAGCAGCTTATGGGACAGCTTCAATCAGCCCCAGCATTTT	CASSLWDSFNQPQHF
TRBV10-3	few	TRBD1	TRBJ2-5	TGTGCCATAAGAGGGACAGGGGTCGAGACCCAGTACTTC	CAIRGTGVETQYF
TRBV12-3/TRBV12-4	few	NA	TRBJ1-5	TGTGCCAGCAGTTATCAGGGAGGGTCCAATCAGCCCCAGCATTTT	CASSYQGGSNQPQHF
TRBV19	few	TRBD2	TRBJ2-1	TGTGCCAGTAGTATCGCAGCGGGAGGTAACAATGAGCAGTTCTTC	CASSIAAGGNNEQFF
TRBV3-1	NA	NA	TRBJ2-7	TGTGCCAGCAGCCAAGTAGGTCAGAACTACGAGCAGTACTTC	CASSQVGQNYEQYF
TRBV28	many	NA	TRBJ2-1	TGTGCCAGCAACCGAGAGGGAGAGCAGTTCTTC	CASNREGEQFF
TRBV3-1	few	NA	TRBJ1-2	TGTGCCAGCAGCCCCGACGGGGGGGGTAACTATGGCTACACCTTC	CASSPDGGGNYGYTF
TRBV6-5	NA	NA	TRBJ2-4	TGTGCCAGCAGTTCCGATGTCCGCCATCAGTACTTC	CASSSDVRHQYF
TRBV20-1	NA	NA	TRBJ2-1	TGCAGTGCTAGAGCCCTCCCCCAGAGCTCCTACAATGAGCAGTTCTTC	CSARALPQSSYNEQFF
TRBV19	few	TRBD1	TRBJ2-2	TGTGCCAGTAGGCGACAGGGGGCGAGGACCGGGGAGCTGTTTTTT	CASRRQGARTGELFF
TRBV29-1	NA	NA	TRBJ1-1	TGCAGCGGGACCCCGTCGCCGAACACTGAAGCTTTCTTT	CSGTPSPNTEAFF
TRBV5-1	NA	NA	TRBJ1-3	TGCGCCAGTTCGGGAGTGGCTGGAAACACCATATATTTT	CASSGVAGNTIYF
TRBV7-8	NA	TRBD2	TRBJ2-3	TGTGCCAGTGGCCGTGTGGCGGGGGGGCGCTCAGATACGCAGTATTTT	CASGRVAGGRSDTQYF
TRBV28	few	TRBD1	TRBJ2-1	TGTGCCAGCAGTTCCACAACAGGGGTCTCCTACAATGAGCAGTTCTTC	CASSSTTGVSYNEQFF
TRBV20-1	NA	NA	TRBJ2-3	TGCAGTGCTAGAGCCATTACGGACCTTACTTACACAGATACGCAGTATTTT	CSARAITDLTYTDTQYF
TRBV29-1	NA	NA	TRBJ2-1	TGCAGCGCATATTTGGACGATTATGAGCAGTTCTTC	CSAYLDDYEQFF
TRBV12-3/TRBV12-4	many	NA	TRBJ1-3	TGTGCCAGCAGCTTATTGGACGGAAACACCATATATTTT	CASSLLDGNTIYF
TRBV24-1	many	NA	TRBJ2-1	TGTGCCACCAGTGTTGGGGCCGATTATTACAATGAGCAGTTCTTC	CATSVGADYYNEQFF
TRBV11-2	few	NA	TRBJ2-1	TGTGCCAGCAGTTTAGATGGTAGTGAGCAGTTCTTC	CASSLDGSEQFF
TRBV6-5	few	NA	TRBJ1-1	TGTGCCAGCAGTGGCCCACTAGGCTACTCGAACACTGAAGCTTTCTTT	CASSGPLGYSNTEAFF
TRBV28	few	NA	TRBJ1-6	TGTGCCAGCAGGCCTGTCGGCGATTCACCCCTCCACTTT	CASRPVGDSPLHF
TRBV28	NA	NA	TRBJ1-3	TGTGCCAGCAGTTTGCGGGCGTCCGGAAACACCATATATTTT	CASSLRASGNTIYF
TRBV20-1	NA	NA	TRBJ2-3	TGCAGTGCTAGAGGAGGTAGCGGACCCACAGATACGCAGTATTTT	CSARGGSGPTDTQYF
TRBV5-6	NA	NA	TRBJ2-1	TGTGCCAGCAGCTTCAGGTCCGGGACGACCTACAATGAGCAGTTCTTC	CASSFRSGTTYNEQFF
TRBV12-3/TRBV12-4	few	NA	TRBJ2-7	TGTGCCAGCAGTTTCGGTCCGGGAGTGTACGAGCAGTACTTC	CASSFGPGVYEQYF
TRBV20-1	few	TRBD2	TRBJ2-1	TGCAGTGCCGGAGAGCGGGGTACTAGCGGGACGGGTGAGCAGTTCTTC	CSAGERGTSGTGEQFF
TRBV5-1	few	TRBD2	TRBJ2-1	TGCGCCAGCAGCAAGGTACTAGCGGACAATGAGCAGTTCTTC	CASSKVLADNEQFF
TRBV27	NA	TRBD1	TRBJ2-5	TGTGCCAGCAGAGGACAGGGGGAAGAGACCCAGTACTTC	CASRGQGEETQYF
TRBV29-1	few	NA	TRBJ1-1	TGCAGCGCCCTTAGGGGGAGAGAAACTGAAGCTTTCTTT	CSALRGRETEAFF
TRBV7-3	NA	NA	TRBJ2-1	TGTACCAGCAGCTTAAGCCACCGGGAGCAGTTCTTC	CTSSLSHREQFF
TRBV12-3/TRBV12-4	NA	NA	TRBJ1-3	TGTGCCAGCAGTTTGGGGGTGCAGGGTGGAAACACCATATATTTT	CASSLGVQGGNTIYF
TRBV12-3/TRBV12-4	few	NA	TRBJ1-4	TGTGCCAGCACCCCGACGGGACTTAATGAAAAACTGTTTTTT	CASTPTGLNEKLFF
TRBV20-1	many	TRBD1	TRBJ2-5	TGCAGCGGCCTCGATGGGACAGGGGTCAGAGAGACCCAGTACTTC	CSGLDGTGVRETQYF
TRBV5-8	many	NA	TRBJ2-1	TGTGCCAGCAGCTCCTGGACGAACAATGAGCAGTTCTTC	CASSSWTNNEQFF
TRBV6-6	NA	NA	TRBJ1-4	TGTGCCAGCAGATCCTCAGGCGCAACTAATGAAAAACTGTTTTTT	CASRSSGATNEKLFF
TRBV6-5	NA	TRBD2	TRBJ2-1	TGTGCCAGCGGGTTACTAGCGGGAGACCTCAATGAGCAGTTCTTC	CASGLLAGDLNEQFF
TRBV20-1	NA	NA	TRBJ2-6	TGCAGTGCTAGAGATTCCTTAGGCAGGTCTGGGGCCAACGTCCTGACTTTC	CSARDSLGRSGANVLTF
TRBV20-1	NA	NA	TRBJ1-1	TGCAGTGCTAGAGATCGCTTCAGAATGAACACTGAAGCTTTCTTT	CSARDRFRMNTEAFF